A selection of T cell receptor beta chains follows, all from one sample in a study of T cell repertoires in cytomegalovirus infection. The antigens these receptors bind are not known. TCRdb reprocessed the reads via MiXCR and lists one record per CDR3 protein. The sample holds 650,000 to 900,000 distinct CDR3 sequences, 29% seen once. The material sequenced was cultured CD8+ T cells from PBMCs, taken from culture after CMV antigen stimulation. The source of these receptors is a human donor in good health (CMV status not recorded). Some clones in this sample may be carry-over from other donors' samples. The CDR3 runs from the conserved cysteine through the conserved F or W. D genes are given only for firm matches. The size of a clone is reported for some rows only, either as once, few or many, or as a class for expanded clones.

v_gene: TRBV7-8; j_gene: TRBJ1-3; abundance: many; d_gene: .; CDR3aa: CASSPQGSGNTIYF; CDR3nt: TGTGCCAGCAGCCCCCAGGGGTCTGGAAACACCATATATTTT
v_gene: TRBV5-1; j_gene: TRBJ2-1; abundance: .; d_gene: .; CDR3aa: CASSLENLNNEQFF; CDR3nt: TGCGCCAGCAGCTTGGAAAACCTTAACAATGAGCAGTTCTTC
v_gene: TRBV7-9; j_gene: TRBJ2-7; abundance: .; d_gene: TRBD1; CDR3aa: CASSKLTPGTGDLSATYEQYF; CDR3nt: TGTGCCAGCAGCAAATTGACCCCCGGGACAGGGGACCTAAGCGCAACCTACGAGCAGTACTTC
v_gene: TRBV7-6; j_gene: TRBJ2-1; abundance: .; d_gene: .; CDR3aa: CASSLDRSFYNEQFF; CDR3nt: TGTGCTAGCAGCTTAGACAGGTCCTTCTACAATGAGCAGTTCTTC
v_gene: TRBV2; j_gene: TRBJ2-1; abundance: .; d_gene: TRBD2; CDR3aa: CASSATSGGDNEQFF; CDR3nt: TGTGCCAGCAGTGCAACTAGCGGGGGGGACAATGAGCAGTTCTTC
v_gene: TRBV7-9; j_gene: TRBJ2-1; abundance: many; d_gene: .; CDR3aa: CASSAGTGEQFF; CDR3nt: TGTGCCAGCAGCGCAGGGACGGGGGAGCAGTTCTTC
v_gene: TRBV11-3; j_gene: TRBJ2-5; abundance: .; d_gene: .; CDR3aa: CASSSSDETQYF; CDR3nt: TGTGCCAGCAGCTCTTCGGACGAGACCCAGTACTTC
v_gene: TRBV7-2; j_gene: TRBJ1-5; abundance: many; d_gene: .; CDR3aa: CASSIDRYYSNQPQHF; CDR3nt: TGTGCCAGCAGTATAGACAGATACTATAGCAATCAGCCCCAGCATTTT
v_gene: TRBV6-8; j_gene: TRBJ1-1; abundance: .; d_gene: .; CDR3aa: CASSYEGRAFF; CDR3nt: TGTGCCAGCAGTTACGAGGGACGAGCTTTCTTT
v_gene: TRBV12-3/TRBV12-4; j_gene: TRBJ1-5; abundance: .; d_gene: .; CDR3aa: CASSSRTDSNQPQHF; CDR3nt: TGTGCCAGCAGTTCCAGGACGGATAGCAATCAGCCCCAGCATTTT
v_gene: TRBV19; j_gene: TRBJ2-3; abundance: .; d_gene: TRBD2; CDR3aa: CASSLWTSGVRDTQYF; CDR3nt: TGTGCCAGTAGTCTCTGGACTAGCGGGGTAAGAGATACGCAGTATTTT
v_gene: TRBV19; j_gene: TRBJ2-2; abundance: .; d_gene: .; CDR3aa: CASSRGSTGELFF; CDR3nt: TGTGCCAGTAGTAGAGGCAGCACCGGGGAGCTGTTTTTT
v_gene: TRBV7-8; j_gene: TRBJ1-5; abundance: many; d_gene: .; CDR3aa: CASSTTAFSEPQHF; CDR3nt: TGTGCCAGCAGCACGACAGCTTTTTCGGAGCCCCAGCATTTT
v_gene: TRBV12-3/TRBV12-4; j_gene: TRBJ1-1; abundance: .; d_gene: .; CDR3aa: CASRSRTANTEAFF; CDR3nt: TGTGCCAGCAGATCTAGGACGGCGAACACTGAAGCTTTCTTT
v_gene: TRBV9; j_gene: TRBJ1-2; abundance: few; d_gene: TRBD1; CDR3aa: CASSGAARQGNYGYTF; CDR3nt: TGTGCCAGCAGCGGGGCCGCGAGACAGGGGAACTATGGCTACACCTTC
v_gene: TRBV4-3; j_gene: TRBJ2-1; abundance: once; d_gene: TRBD1; CDR3aa: CASSQDLGTGKNEQFF; CDR3nt: TGCGCCAGCAGCCAAGATCTCGGGACAGGAAAGAATGAGCAGTTCTTC
v_gene: TRBV12-3/TRBV12-4; j_gene: TRBJ2-2; abundance: many; d_gene: TRBD1; CDR3aa: CASSPTGQGAGELFF; CDR3nt: TGTGCCAGCAGTCCGACGGGACAGGGGGCCGGGGAGCTGTTTTTT
v_gene: TRBV19; j_gene: TRBJ2-1; abundance: .; d_gene: TRBD2; CDR3aa: CASSPGTSEQFF; CDR3nt: TGTGCCAGTAGCCCCGGGACTAGTGAGCAGTTCTTC
v_gene: TRBV28; j_gene: TRBJ1-5; abundance: many; d_gene: .; CDR3aa: CASSPPGDNQPQHF; CDR3nt: TGTGCCAGCAGTCCACCGGGGGACAATCAGCCCCAGCATTTT
v_gene: TRBV12-3/TRBV12-4; j_gene: TRBJ1-1; abundance: .; d_gene: .; CDR3aa: CASSGSKGGEAFF; CDR3nt: TGTGCCAGCAGTGGAAGCAAAGGGGGGGAAGCTTTCTTT
v_gene: TRBV10-2; j_gene: TRBJ1-2; abundance: many; d_gene: .; CDR3aa: CASSESPGGYGYTF; CDR3nt: TGCGCCAGCAGTGAGTCTCCTGGAGGGTATGGCTACACCTTC
v_gene: TRBV4-3; j_gene: TRBJ2-2; abundance: .; d_gene: TRBD2; CDR3aa: CASSLGLPPGELFF; CDR3nt: TGCGCCAGCAGCCTGGGACTACCTCCCGGGGAGCTGTTTTTT